Listed below are T cell receptor beta chains from one sample, sequenced in a study of cytomegalovirus exposure and HLA in healthy donors. The repertoire was sequenced with immunoSEQ multiplex PCR; TCRdb's copy has only in-frame clones and lacks some. The sample lists around 250,000 clones, approximately 80% occurring once. The sample comprised PBMCs. Every receptor here comes from a woman aged 55 to 70 in good health and CMV-seropositive. CDR3s include the opening cysteine and the closing phenylalanine or tryptophan. A D gene is named only where the DNA matches it firmly. The size of a clone is reported for some rows only, either as once, few or many, or as a class for expanded clones.

d_call	v_call	clone_size	j_call	cdr3_nt	cdr3_aa
-	TRBV27	-	TRBJ2-7	TGTGCCAGCAGTTTGGGCGGGGCAGGGGGTTCCTACGAGCAGTACTTC	CASSLGGAGGSYEQYF
-	TRBV5-4	-	TRBJ2-5	TGTGCCAGCAGCTTGGGACAGCAAGAGACCCAGTACTTC	CASSLGQQETQYF
TRBD1	TRBV7-9	-	TRBJ1-2	TGTGCCAGCAGCTGGACAGGGGTTCAGGATTGCACCTTC	CASSWTGVQDCTF
TRBD1	TRBV4-2	-	TRBJ2-7	TGTGCCAGCAGCCAAGGGCAGGGGGATTACGAGCAGTACTTC	CASSQGQGDYEQYF
TRBD2	TRBV6-5	few	TRBJ2-5	TGTGCCAGCAGTAAAGGACTAGCGCCATGGGAGACCCAGTACTTC	CASSKGLAPWETQYF
TRBD1	TRBV11-2	-	TRBJ1-1	TGTGCCAGCAGCCCTGGGGGCCGAGACCAACCAGGGGGCACTGAAGCTTTCTTT	CASSPGGRDQPGGTEAFF
-	TRBV6-5	-	TRBJ2-1	TGTGCCAGCAGGGCGCGGAGATACAATGAGCAGTTCTTC	CASRARRYNEQFF
TRBD2	TRBV5-1	-	TRBJ2-1	TGCGCCAGCAGCATAGCGGGAGGGGAGAGTGAGCAGTTCTTC	CASSIAGGESEQFF
-	TRBV5-8	-	TRBJ2-1	TGTGCCAGCAGCCCGTGGGGGGAGTTGGGCAATGAGCAGTTCTTC	CASSPWGELGNEQFF
-	TRBV28	-	TRBJ2-7	TGTGCCAGCAGGTCGACAGGCGCTAACGAGCAGTACTTC	CASRSTGANEQYF
TRBD2	TRBV6-4	-	TRBJ2-7	TGTGCCAGCAGTGAGGGGACTAGCGGGAGCTGTAGTCTCTACGAGCAGTACTTC	CASSEGTSGSCSLYEQYF
-	TRBV6-1	-	TRBJ2-7	TGTGCCAGCAGCCGGGAAGTGGGCGAGCAGTACTTC	CASSREVGEQYF
-	TRBV7-9	-	TRBJ2-1	TGTGCCAGCAGCTTAGCGCAGTCAGGTAGCGGTTACAATGAGCAGTTCTTC	CASSLAQSGSGYNEQFF
-	TRBV28	-	TRBJ2-1	TGTGCCAGCAGGCGGTACTCCTCCTACAATGAGCAGTTCTTC	CASRRYSSYNEQFF
TRBD1	TRBV13	-	TRBJ2-1	TGTGCCAGCAGCTTAGTTGGCAGGGGGCCGTTAAATGAGCAGTTCTTC	CASSLVGRGPLNEQFF